The next 3 T cell receptor beta chains were all read from a single sample in a study of blood T cell repertoires in COVID-19. TCRdb keeps only in-frame clones here, not all; method: immunoSEQ multiplex PCR. In the table there are 95,000 to 150,000 clones, around 64% of which are singletons. Sequenced material: peripheral blood. These TCRs come from a human donor with acute or convalescent COVID-19. The donor label of this sample is uncertain.

The J gene is TRBJ2-7, the V gene TRBV10-3; D gene ambiguous. The CDR3 loop spans 13 amino acids. CDR1 and CDR2 from the germline V gene are ENHRY and SYGVKD. Between the trimmed V and J ends, which lost 2 bases and 6 bases, there was a span of 11 bases. The CDR3 sequence is CAISEALVGEQYV. The CDR3 DNA reads TGTGCCATCAGTGAGGCTCTAGTCGGCGAGCAGTACGTC.

The chain is built from TRBV9 and TRBJ1-1; D ambiguous. Trimming stripped 0 bases from V and 3 bases from J, with 12 bases between. The CDR3 consists of 15 residues. Per the germline V gene, CDR1 is SGDLS and CDR2 is YYNGEE. CDR3 protein: CASSVDGGIDTEAFF. Here the CDR3 DNA reads TGTGCCAGCAGCGTAGATGGAGGGATCGACACTGAAGCTTTCTTT. The full variable domain, with the rest looked up from reference TRBV9 and TRBJ1-1, is DSGVTQTPKHLITATGQRVTLRCSPRSGDLSVYWYQQSLDQGLQFLIQYYNGEERAKGNILERFSAQQFPDLHSELNLSSLELGDSALYFCASSVDGGIDTEAFFGQGTRLTVV.

The rearrangement links TRBV10-2 to TRBJ2-1, with 13 bases aligning to TRBD2. V dropped 3 bases and J dropped 8; count of bases not matched to a gene: 10. CDR3 length: 17 amino acids. Germline V gene sequence: CDR1 WSHSY, CDR2 SAAADI. DNA of the CDR3: TGCGCCAGCAGTGACCGATTTACTAGCGGGGGGGCCGATGAGCAGTTCTTC. Translated, it gives CASSDRFTSGGADEQFF.